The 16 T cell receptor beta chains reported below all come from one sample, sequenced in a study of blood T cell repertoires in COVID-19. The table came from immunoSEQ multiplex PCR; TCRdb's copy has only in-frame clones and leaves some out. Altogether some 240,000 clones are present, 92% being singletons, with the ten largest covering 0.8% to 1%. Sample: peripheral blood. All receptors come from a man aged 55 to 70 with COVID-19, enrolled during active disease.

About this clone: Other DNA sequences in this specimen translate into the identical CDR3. The CDR3 DNA sequence: TGCGCCAGCAGCTTGGGTCAGAACACCGGGGAGCTGTTTTTT. Translating gives CASSLGQNTGELFF. The chain employs TRBV5-1 and TRBJ2-2, with no clear D. V lost 0 bases, J lost 1 base, and 4 bases lay in between. The CDR3 has 14 amino acids. CDR1 and CDR2 from the germline V gene are SGHRS and YFSETQ.

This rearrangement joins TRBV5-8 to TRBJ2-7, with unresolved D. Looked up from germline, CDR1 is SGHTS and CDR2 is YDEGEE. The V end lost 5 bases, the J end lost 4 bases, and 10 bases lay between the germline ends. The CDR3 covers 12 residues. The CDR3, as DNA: TGTGCCAGCAGTTTACACCAATACGAGCAGTACTTC. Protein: CASSLHQYEQYF. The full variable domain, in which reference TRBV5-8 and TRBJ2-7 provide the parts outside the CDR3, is EAGVTQSPTHLIKTRGQQATLRCSPISGHTSVYWYQQALGLGLQFLLWYDEGEERNRGNFPPRFSGRQFPNYSSELNVNALELEDSALYLCASSLHQYEQYFGPGTRLTVT.

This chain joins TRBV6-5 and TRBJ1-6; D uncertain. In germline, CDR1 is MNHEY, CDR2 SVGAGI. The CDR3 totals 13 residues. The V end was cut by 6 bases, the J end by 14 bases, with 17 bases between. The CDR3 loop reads CASSLQEGTTLHF. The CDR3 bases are TGTGCCAGCAGCCTACAAGAGGGCACGACCCTCCACTTT.

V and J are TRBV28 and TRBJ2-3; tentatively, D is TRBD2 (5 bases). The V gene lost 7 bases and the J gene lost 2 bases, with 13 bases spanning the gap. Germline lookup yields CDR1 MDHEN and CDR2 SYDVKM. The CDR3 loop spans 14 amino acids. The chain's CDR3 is CASTRGSDTDTQYF. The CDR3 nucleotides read TGTGCCAGCACCCGGGGAAGTGACACAGATACGCAGTATTTT.

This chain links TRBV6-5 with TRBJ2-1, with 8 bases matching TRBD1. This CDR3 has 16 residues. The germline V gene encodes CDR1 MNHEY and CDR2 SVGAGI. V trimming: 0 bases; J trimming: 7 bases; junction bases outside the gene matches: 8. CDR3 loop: CASSYSPGGAGNEQFF. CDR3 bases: TGTGCCAGCAGTTACTCGCCAGGGGGCGCGGGGAATGAGCAGTTCTTC.

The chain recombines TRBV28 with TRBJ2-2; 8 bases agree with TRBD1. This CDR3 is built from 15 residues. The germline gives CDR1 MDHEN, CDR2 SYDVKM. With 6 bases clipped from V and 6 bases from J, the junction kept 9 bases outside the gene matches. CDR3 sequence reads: CASSSTGVGPGELFF. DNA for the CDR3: TGTGCCAGCAGCTCGACAGGGGTTGGTCCCGGGGAGCTGTTTTTT.

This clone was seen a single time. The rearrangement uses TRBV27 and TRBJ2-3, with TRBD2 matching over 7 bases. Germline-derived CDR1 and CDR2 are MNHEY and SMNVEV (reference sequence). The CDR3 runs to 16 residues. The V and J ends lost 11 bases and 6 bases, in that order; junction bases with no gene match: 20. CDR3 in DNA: TGTGCCTTCCCCAACGGGCGGGAGCGTTTCGTGGATACGCAGTATTTT. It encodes CAFPNGRERFVDTQYF.

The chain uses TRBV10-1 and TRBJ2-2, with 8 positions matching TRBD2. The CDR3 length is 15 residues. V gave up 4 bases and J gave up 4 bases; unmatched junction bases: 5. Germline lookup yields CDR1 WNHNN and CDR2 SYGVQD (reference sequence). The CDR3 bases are TGCGCCAGCAGTGCCGGGGGGGCGAGCACCGGGGAGCTGTTTTTT. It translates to CASSAGGASTGELFF.

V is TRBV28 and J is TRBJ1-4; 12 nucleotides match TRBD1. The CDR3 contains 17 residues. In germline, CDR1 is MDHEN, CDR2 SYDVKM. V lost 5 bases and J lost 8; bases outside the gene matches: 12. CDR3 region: CASSRPGQGAGREKLFF. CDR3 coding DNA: TGTGCCAGCAGTCGACCGGGACAGGGGGCCGGTAGAGAAAAACTGTTTTTT.

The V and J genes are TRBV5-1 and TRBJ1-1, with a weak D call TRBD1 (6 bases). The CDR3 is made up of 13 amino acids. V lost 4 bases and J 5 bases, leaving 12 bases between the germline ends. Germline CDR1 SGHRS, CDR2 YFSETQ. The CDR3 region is CASSVEQGTEAFF. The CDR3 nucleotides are TGCGCCAGCAGCGTTGAACAGGGAACTGAAGCTTTCTTT.

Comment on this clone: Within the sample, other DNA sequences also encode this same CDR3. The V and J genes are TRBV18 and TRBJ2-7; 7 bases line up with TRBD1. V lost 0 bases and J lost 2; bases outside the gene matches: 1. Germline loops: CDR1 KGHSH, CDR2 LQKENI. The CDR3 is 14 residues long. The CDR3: CASSPPGQPYEQYF. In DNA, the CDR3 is TGTGCCAGCTCACCACCGGGACAGCCCTACGAGCAGTACTTC. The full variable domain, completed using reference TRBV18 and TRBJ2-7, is NAGVMQNPRHLVRRRGQEARLRCSPMKGHSHVYWYRQLPEEGLKFMVYLQKENIIDESGMPKERFSAEFPKEGPSILRIQQVVRGDSAAYFCASSPPGQPYEQYFGPGTRLTVT.

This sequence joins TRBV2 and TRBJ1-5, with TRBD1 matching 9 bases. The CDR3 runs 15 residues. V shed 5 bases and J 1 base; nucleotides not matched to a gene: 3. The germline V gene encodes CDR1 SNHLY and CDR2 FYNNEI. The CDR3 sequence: CASSPGTGSNQPQHF. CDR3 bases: TGTGCCAGCAGTCCCGGGACAGGGAGCAATCAGCCCCAGCATTTT.

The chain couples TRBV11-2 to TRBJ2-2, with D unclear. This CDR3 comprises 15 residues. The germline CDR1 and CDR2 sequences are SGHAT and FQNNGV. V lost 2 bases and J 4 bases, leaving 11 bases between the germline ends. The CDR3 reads CASSLSSRITGELFF. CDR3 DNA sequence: TGTGCCAGCAGCTTATCATCCAGGATCACCGGGGAGCTGTTTTTT. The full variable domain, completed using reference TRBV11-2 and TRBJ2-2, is EAGVAQSPRYKIIEKRQSVAFWCNPISGHATLYWYQQILGQGPKLLIQFQNNGVVDDSQLPKDRFSAERLKGVDSTLKIQPAKLEDSAVYLCASSLSSRITGELFFGEGSRLTVL.

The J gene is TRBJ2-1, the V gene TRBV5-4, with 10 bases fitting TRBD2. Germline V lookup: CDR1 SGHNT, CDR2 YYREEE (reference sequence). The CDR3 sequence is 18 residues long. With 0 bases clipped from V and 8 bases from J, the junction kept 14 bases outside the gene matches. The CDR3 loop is CASSLDSGRAEGVDEQFF. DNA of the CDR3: TGTGCCAGCAGCTTGGACAGCGGGAGGGCCGAAGGAGTGGATGAGCAGTTCTTC.

The CDR3 sequence: CASQQGNRGYGYTF. The CDR3, as DNA: TGTGCCAGTCAACAGGGGAACAGGGGCTATGGCTACACCTTC. The gene calls are TRBV19 and TRBJ1-2; 7 bases align to TRBD1. V dropped 8 bases and J dropped 4; count of bases not matched to a gene: 10. This CDR3 comprises 14 residues. The germline gives CDR1 LNHDA, CDR2 SQIVND (reference sequence).

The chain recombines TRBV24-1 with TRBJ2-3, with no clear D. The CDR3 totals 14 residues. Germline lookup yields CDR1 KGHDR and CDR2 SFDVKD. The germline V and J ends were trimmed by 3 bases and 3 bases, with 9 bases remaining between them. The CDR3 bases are TGTGCCACCAGTGATGCAAGGCGGACAGATACGCAGTATTTT. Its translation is CATSDARRTDTQYF.